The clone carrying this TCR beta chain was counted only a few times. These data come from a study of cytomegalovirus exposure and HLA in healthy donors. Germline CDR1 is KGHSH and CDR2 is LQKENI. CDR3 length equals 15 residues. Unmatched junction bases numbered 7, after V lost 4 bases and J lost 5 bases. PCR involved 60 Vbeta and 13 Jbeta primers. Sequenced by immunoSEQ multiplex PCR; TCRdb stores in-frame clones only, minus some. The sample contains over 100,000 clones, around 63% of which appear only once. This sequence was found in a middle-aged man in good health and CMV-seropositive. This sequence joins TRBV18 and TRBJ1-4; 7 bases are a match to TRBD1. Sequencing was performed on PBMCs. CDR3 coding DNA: TGTGCCAGCTCACTAACCGGGACAGTGAATGAAAAACTGTTTTTT. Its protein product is CASSLTGTVNEKLFF.